The subject of this entry is one TCR beta chain. This entry comes from a study of OX40 agonist ivuxolimab in advanced cancers. Across the study: With a range of roughly 20 to 85, age averaged 60 years, and around 80% were male.

At cycle 4 day 1, cycle 7 day 1, and baseline, blood was sampled. The assay was immunoSEQ multiplex PCR, and TCRdb's table has in-frame clones only and misses some. In the table there are around 94,000 clones, around 91% of which are singletons. The CDR3 runs to 14 residues. From germline, CDR1 is LNHDA and CDR2 SQIVND (reference sequence). Trimming pared 1 base from V and 7 bases from J, leaving 14 bases between. V is TRBV19 and J is TRBJ2-7; D remains unclear. The receptor comes from an adult with an advanced solid tumor such as melanoma, head and neck, liver or kidney cancer. The sample was CD4+ or CD8+ T cells sorted from blood, taken in a trial of the OX40 agonist ivuxolimab. The CDR3, as DNA: TGTGCCAGTAGTATAGGGTCGGCCCCGGCTGAGCAGTACTTC. This translates into CASSIGSAPAEQYF.